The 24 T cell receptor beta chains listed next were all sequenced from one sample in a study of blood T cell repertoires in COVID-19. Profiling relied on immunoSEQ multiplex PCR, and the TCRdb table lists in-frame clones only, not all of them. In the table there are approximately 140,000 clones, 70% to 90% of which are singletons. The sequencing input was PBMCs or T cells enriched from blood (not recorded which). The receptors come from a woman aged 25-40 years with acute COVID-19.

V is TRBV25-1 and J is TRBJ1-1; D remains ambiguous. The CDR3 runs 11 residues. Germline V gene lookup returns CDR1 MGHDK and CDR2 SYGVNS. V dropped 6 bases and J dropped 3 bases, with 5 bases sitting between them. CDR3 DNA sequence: TGTGCCAGCAGAAGCTACACTGAAGCTTTCTTT. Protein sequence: CASRSYTEAFF.

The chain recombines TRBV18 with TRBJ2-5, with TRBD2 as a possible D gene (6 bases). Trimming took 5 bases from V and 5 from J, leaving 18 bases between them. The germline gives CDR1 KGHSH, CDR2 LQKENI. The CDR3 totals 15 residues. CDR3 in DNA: TGTGCCAGCTCATCGGGCCGGGGGAATTCTGAGACCCAGTACTTC. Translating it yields CASSSGRGNSETQYF.

The CDR3 nucleotides are TGTGCCAGCAGCTCATCCGGCACAGGGACCTATGGCTACACCTTC. Amino acid sequence: CASSSSGTGTYGYTF. The chain combines TRBV7-2 with TRBJ1-2; tentatively, D is TRBD1 (6 bases). Deletions cut 4 bases from V and 4 bases from J, with 16 bases between. CDR1 SGHTA and CDR2 FQGNSA come from the germline V gene. The CDR3 totals 15 residues.

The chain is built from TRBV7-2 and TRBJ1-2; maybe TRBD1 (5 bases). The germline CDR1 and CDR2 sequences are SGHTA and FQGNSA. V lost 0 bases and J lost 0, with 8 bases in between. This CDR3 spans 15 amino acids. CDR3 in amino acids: CASSLATGANYGYTF. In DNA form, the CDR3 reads TGTGCCAGCAGCTTAGCTACAGGTGCTAACTATGGCTACACCTTC.

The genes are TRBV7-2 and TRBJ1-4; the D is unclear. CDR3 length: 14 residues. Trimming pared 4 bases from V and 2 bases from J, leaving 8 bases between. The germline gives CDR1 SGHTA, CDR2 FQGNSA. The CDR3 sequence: CASSSFGTNEKLFF. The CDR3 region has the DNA TGTGCCAGCAGCTCCTTTGGCACTAATGAAAAACTGTTTTTT.

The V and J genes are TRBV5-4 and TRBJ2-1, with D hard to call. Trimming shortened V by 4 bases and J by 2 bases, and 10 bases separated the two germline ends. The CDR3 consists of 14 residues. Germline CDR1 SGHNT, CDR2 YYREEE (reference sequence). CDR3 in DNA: TGTGCCAGCAGCGTTACGCCAGCCTACAATGAGCAGTTCTTC. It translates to CASSVTPAYNEQFF.

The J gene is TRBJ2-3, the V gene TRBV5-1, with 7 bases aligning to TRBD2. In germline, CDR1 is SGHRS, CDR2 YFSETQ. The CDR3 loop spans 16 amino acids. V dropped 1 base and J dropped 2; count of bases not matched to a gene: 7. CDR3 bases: TGCGCCAGCAGCTTGATCGCTAGCGGCCTCACAGATACGCAGTATTTT. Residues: CASSLIASGLTDTQYF.

CDR3 sequence (DNA): TGTGCCAGCCTCCGGGGGAGGACAAAGTACGGGAGCTCCTACGAGCAGTACTTC. It is translated as CASLRGRTKYGSSYEQYF. The chain is built from TRBV7-8 and TRBJ2-7; D might be TRBD2 (6 bases). This CDR3 is 18 amino acids long. The V gene's germline CDR1 is SGHVS and CDR2 FQNEAQ. Trimming removed 8 bases at V and 0 bases at J, with 26 bases between.

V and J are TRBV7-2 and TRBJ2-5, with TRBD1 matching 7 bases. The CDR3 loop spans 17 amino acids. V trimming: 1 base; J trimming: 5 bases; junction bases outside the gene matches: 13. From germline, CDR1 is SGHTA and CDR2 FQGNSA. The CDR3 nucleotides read TGTGCCAGCAGCTTAGATTCCGAGACAGGGAGTAGGGAGACCCAGTACTTC. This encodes CASSLDSETGSRETQYF.

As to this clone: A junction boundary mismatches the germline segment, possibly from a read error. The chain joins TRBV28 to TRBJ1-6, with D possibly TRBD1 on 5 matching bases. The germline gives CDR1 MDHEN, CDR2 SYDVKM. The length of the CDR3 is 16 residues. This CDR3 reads CASSLFRTSNNSPLHF. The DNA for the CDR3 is TGTGCCAGCAGTCTTTTCCGGACAAGTAATAACTCACCCCTCCACTTT.

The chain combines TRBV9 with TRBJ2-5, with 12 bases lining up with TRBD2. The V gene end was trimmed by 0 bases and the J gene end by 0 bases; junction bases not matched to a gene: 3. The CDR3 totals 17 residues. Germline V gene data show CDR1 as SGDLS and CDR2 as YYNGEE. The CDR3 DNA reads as TGTGCCAGCAGCGTAGTAGGGACTAGCGGGTACCAAGAGACCCAGTACTTC. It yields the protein CASSVVGTSGYQETQYF. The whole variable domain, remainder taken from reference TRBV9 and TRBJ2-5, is DSGVTQTPKHLITATGQRVTLRCSPRSGDLSVYWYQQSLDQGLQFLIQYYNGEERAKGNILERFSAQQFPDLHSELNLSSLELGDSALYFCASSVVGTSGYQETQYFGPGTRLLVL.

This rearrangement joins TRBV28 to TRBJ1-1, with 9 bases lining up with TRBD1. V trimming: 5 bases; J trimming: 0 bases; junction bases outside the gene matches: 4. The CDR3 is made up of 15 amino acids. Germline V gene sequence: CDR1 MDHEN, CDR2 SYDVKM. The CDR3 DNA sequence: TGTGCCAGCAGTGGGGACAGGGAAGTGAACACTGAAGCTTTCTTT. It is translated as CASSGDREVNTEAFF.

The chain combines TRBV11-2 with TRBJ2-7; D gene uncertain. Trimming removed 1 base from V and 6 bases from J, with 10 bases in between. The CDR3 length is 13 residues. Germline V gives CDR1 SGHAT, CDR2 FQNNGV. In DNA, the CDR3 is TGTGCCAGCAGCTTAGTTCAGGTCGTCGAGCAGTACTTC. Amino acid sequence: CASSLVQVVEQYF.

As DNA, the CDR3 is TGTGCCAGCAGCTTCTGGCGGGAGAGCTCCTACAATGAGCAGTTCTTC. Its protein is CASSFWRESSYNEQFF. The chain recombines TRBV5-6 with TRBJ2-1, with TRBD2 matching over 7 bases. Germline CDR1 SGHDT, CDR2 YYEEEE. V gave up 2 bases and J gave up 0 bases; unmatched junction bases: 5. The CDR3 length is 16 residues.

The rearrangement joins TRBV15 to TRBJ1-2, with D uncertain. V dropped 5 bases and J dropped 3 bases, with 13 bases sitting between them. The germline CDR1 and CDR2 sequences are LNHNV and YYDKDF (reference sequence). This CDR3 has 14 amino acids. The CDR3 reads CATSSYSLHYGYTF. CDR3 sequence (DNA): TGTGCCACCAGCTCCTACAGCCTTCACTATGGCTACACCTTC. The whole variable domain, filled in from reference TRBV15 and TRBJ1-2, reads DAMVIQNPRYQVTQFGKPVTLSCSQTLNHNVMYWYQQKSSQAPKLLFHYYDKDFNNEADTPDNFQSRRPNTSFCFLDIRSPGLGDTAMYLCATSSYSLHYGYTFGSGTRLTVV.

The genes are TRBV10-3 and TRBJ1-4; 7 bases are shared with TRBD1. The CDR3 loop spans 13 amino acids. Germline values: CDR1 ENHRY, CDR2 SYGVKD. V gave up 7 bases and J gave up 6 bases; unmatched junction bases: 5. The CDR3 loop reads CAIKEGGDEKLFF. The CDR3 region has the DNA TGTGCCATCAAGGAAGGGGGCGATGAAAAACTGTTTTTT.

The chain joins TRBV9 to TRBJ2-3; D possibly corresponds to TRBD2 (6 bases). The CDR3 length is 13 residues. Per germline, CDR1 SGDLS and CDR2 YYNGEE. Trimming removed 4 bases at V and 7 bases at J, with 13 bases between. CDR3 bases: TGTGCCAGCAGCACAGAGGGACTGAATACGCAGTATTTT. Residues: CASSTEGLNTQYF. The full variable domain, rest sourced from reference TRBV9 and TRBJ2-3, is DSGVTQTPKHLITATGQRVTLRCSPRSGDLSVYWYQQSLDQGLQFLIQYYNGEERAKGNILERFSAQQFPDLHSELNLSSLELGDSALYFCASSTEGLNTQYFGPGTRLTVL.

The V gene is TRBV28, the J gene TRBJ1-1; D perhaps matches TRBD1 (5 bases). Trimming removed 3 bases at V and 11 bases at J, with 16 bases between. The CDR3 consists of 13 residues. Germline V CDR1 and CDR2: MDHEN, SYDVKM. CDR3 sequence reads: CASSFRGLRRAFF. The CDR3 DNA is TGTGCCAGCAGTTTTCGGGGACTAAGGCGGGCTTTCTTT.

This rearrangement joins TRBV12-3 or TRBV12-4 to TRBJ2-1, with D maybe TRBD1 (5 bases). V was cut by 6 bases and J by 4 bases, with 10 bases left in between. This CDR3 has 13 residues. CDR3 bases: TGTGCCAGCAGCTTGACAGCGTACAATGAGCAGTTCTTC. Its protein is CASSLTAYNEQFF.

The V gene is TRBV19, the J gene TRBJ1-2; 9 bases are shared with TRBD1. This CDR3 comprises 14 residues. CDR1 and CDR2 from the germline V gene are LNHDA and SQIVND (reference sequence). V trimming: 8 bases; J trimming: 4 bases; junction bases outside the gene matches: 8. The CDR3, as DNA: TGTGCCAGTTCACCGGGACAGGGAGGCTATGGCTACACCTTC. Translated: CASSPGQGGYGYTF.

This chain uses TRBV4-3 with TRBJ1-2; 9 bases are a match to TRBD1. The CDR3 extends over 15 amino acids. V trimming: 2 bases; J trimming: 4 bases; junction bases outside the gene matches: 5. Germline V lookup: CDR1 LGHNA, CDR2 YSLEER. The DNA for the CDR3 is TGCGCCAGCAGCCAAACAGGGGGCGCCGGCTATGGCTACACCTTC. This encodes CASSQTGGAGYGYTF.

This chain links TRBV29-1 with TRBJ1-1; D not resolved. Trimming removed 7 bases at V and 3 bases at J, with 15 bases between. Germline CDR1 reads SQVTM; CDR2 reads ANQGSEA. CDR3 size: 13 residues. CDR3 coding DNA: TGCAGCGCACGGGATCCCTGGGACACTGAAGCTTTCTTT. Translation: CSARDPWDTEAFF.

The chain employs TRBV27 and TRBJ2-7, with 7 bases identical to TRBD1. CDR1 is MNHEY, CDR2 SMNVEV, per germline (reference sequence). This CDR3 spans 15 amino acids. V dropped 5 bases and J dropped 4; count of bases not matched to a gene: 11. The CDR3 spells CASSPPNTGVYEQYF. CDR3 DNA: TGTGCCAGCAGTCCGCCAAATACAGGGGTGTACGAGCAGTACTTC.

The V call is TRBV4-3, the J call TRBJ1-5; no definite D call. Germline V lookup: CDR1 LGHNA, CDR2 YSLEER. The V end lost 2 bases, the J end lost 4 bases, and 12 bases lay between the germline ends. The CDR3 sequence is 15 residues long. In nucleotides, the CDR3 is TGCGCCAGCAGCCAATCTTGGGCACAAAATCAGCCCCAGCATTTT. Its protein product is CASSQSWAQNQPQHF.